The present entry profiles one T cell receptor (beta chain) with its context. The antigen is undetermined. CDR1 is SGHRS, CDR2 YFSETQ, per germline. V shed 0 bases and J shed 0 bases, with 9 bases lying between them. The CDR3 totals 15 residues. Pregnancy or lactation, uncontrolled infections and other autoimmune diseases were grounds for excluding patients. PBMCs originated in 10 ml of fresh peripheral blood. RNA transcripts were the template, and TCR beta CDR3 regions were amplified from them. The library came from an HTBI-primed first-round RT-PCR and a second-round multiplex PCR. One entry per CDR3 protein results from TCRdb running MiXCR on the multiplex PCR reads. The table has about 210,000 distinct CDR3 sequences, less than 30% seen once. These data originate in a study of Graves' ophthalmopathy and Graves' hyperthyroidism. The study, taken as a whole, reports: Discriminating ophthalmopathy from stable hyperthyroidism, a 13-signature model attained a sensitivity of around 87% and a specificity of around 83%.

V gene TRBV5-1 combines with J gene TRBJ2-5; a weak D match, TRBD1 (5 bases). The origin of this receptor is a man aged 45 to 65 with Graves' ophthalmopathy. Sequencing used peripheral blood. For the CDR3, the DNA is TGCGCCAGCAGCTTGGCTGGGGCAGACCAAGAGACCCAGTACTTC. It encodes CASSLAGADQETQYF.